The rows below give T cell receptor beta chains drawn from one sample of a study of blood T cell repertoires in COVID-19. TCRdb's copy holds only in-frame clones and misses some; the assay was immunoSEQ multiplex PCR. In the table there are 120,000 to 150,000 clones, 75% to 85% of which are singletons. The material sequenced was peripheral blood. The receptors originated from a woman in her fifties or sixties in a cohort sampled during active or convalescent COVID-19. CDR3s include the opening cysteine and the closing phenylalanine or tryptophan. The D gene is left open where the match is weak. Clone size appears in some rows only: once, few, many, or a class for an expanded clone.

>TRBV2|15|TRBD2|TRBJ2-5|NA
CASSPSLRRGKAQYF
TGTGCCAGCAGTCCAAGTCTGCGGCGGGGGAAGGCCCAGTACTTC
>TRBV3-1/TRBV3-2|14|NA|TRBJ1-1|NA
CASSPGWRDTEAFF
TGTGCCAGCAGCCCAGGATGGAGGGACACTGAAGCTTTCTTT
>TRBV6-1|17|TRBD2|TRBJ2-3|NA
CASSEALAGDSTDTQYF
TGTGCCAGCAGTGAAGCCCTAGCGGGGGACAGCACAGATACGCAGTATTTT
>TRBV2|16|NA|TRBJ1-5|NA
CASSEIGGLRNQPQHF
TGTGCCAGCAGTGAAATCGGAGGCCTGCGCAATCAGCCCCAGCATTTT
>TRBV3-1/TRBV3-2|15|TRBD2|TRBJ2-3|NA
CASSQGGGLTDTQYF
TGTGCCAGCAGCCAAGGCGGGGGACTCACAGATACGCAGTATTTT
>TRBV6-5|13|NA|TRBJ1-3|NA
CASTRVEGNTIYF
TGTGCCAGCACCAGGGTGGAAGGAAACACCATATATTTT
>TRBV3-1/TRBV3-2|14|TRBD2|TRBJ2-3|once
CASSQVAGTDTQYF
TGTGCCAGCAGCCAAGTAGCGGGGACAGATACGCAGTATTTT
>TRBV5-1|16|NA|TRBJ1-6|NA
CASSLTGGRSVSPLHF
TGCGCCAGCAGCCTGACAGGCGGGAGGTCTGTATCACCCCTCCACTTT
>TRBV5-1|15|TRBD1|TRBJ2-7|once
CASSLGRGSPGEQYF
TGCGCCAGCAGCTTGGGCAGGGGGTCCCCGGGGGAGCAGTACTTC
>TRBV3-1/TRBV3-2|15|TRBD1|TRBJ2-5|NA
CASSQDLQGQETQYF
TGTGCCAGCAGCCAAGATCTACAGGGGCAAGAGACCCAGTACTTC
>TRBV7-2|12|NA|TRBJ2-3|NA
CASSSTLNTQYF
TGTGCCAGCAGCTCAACATTGAATACGCAGTATTTT
>TRBV30|13|NA|TRBJ1-5|NA
CACGRGGGQPQHF
TGTGCCTGCGGCCGGGGGGGCGGTCAGCCCCAGCATTTT
>TRBV7-9|15|TRBD1|TRBJ1-4|NA
CASSSQGATNEKLFF
TGTGCCAGCAGCTCCCAGGGGGCAACTAATGAAAAACTGTTTTTT
>TRBV18|17|TRBD1|TRBJ1-1|NA
CASSPQQGASGDTEAFF
TGTGCCAGCTCACCACAGCAGGGGGCGAGCGGGGACACTGAAGCTTTCTTT
>TRBV19|14|NA|TRBJ1-1|NA
CASSTGFRNTEAFF
TGTGCCAGTAGTACAGGGTTCCGGAACACTGAAGCTTTCTTT
>TRBV2|13|TRBD1|TRBJ1-2|NA
CASRDRNNYGYTF
TGTGCCAGCAGGGACAGGAACAACTATGGCTACACCTTC
>TRBV12-3/TRBV12-4|13|NA|TRBJ1-1|NA
CASRGPMNTEAFF
TGTGCCAGCAGGGGCCCTATGAACACTGAAGCTTTCTTT
>TRBV4-3|17|TRBD2|TRBJ2-7|NA
CASSQDLVGSGTNEQYF
TGCGCCAGCAGCCAAGATCTGGTTGGCAGCGGGACTAATGAGCAGTACTTC
>TRBV7-9|14|NA|TRBJ2-5|NA
CASSVPTSQETQYF
TGTGCCAGCAGCGTACCGACTAGCCAAGAGACCCAGTACTTC
>TRBV7-3|14|NA|TRBJ1-5|NA
CASSPGVSNQPQHF
TGTGCCAGCAGCCCTGGAGTAAGCAATCAGCCCCAGCATTTT
>TRBV6-5|14|NA|TRBJ1-2|NA
CASIYDSTNYGYTF
TGTGCCAGCATTTACGACAGCACTAACTATGGCTACACCTTC
>TRBV7-8|14|NA|TRBJ1-3|NA
CASSLVLAGNTIYF
TGTGCCAGCAGCTTAGTTCTAGCCGGAAACACCATATATTTT
>TRBV6-1|15|NA|TRBJ1-3|NA
CASSEGQGVGNTIYF
TGTGCCAGCAGTGAGGGCCAAGGGGTCGGAAACACCATATATTTT
>TRBV30|13|TRBD1|TRBJ2-7|NA
CAWSEGQVYEQYF
TGTGCCTGGAGTGAGGGACAGGTCTACGAGCAGTACTTC
>TRBV3-1/TRBV3-2|15|TRBD2|TRBJ2-1|NA
CASSQVTAGGNEQFF
TGTGCCAGCAGCCAAGTAACAGCGGGGGGGAATGAGCAGTTCTTC
>TRBV7-8|23|TRBD2|TRBJ2-3|NA
CASSPGWRQGAPELAGNTDTQYF
TGTGCCAGCAGCCCCGGTTGGAGACAGGGAGCGCCCGAACTAGCGGGGAATACAGATACGCAGTATTTT
>TRBV5-1|15|TRBD2|TRBJ2-1|NA
CASSFLAGEYNEQFF
TGCGCCAGCAGCTTTCTAGCGGGGGAGTACAATGAGCAGTTCTTC
>TRBV2|13|NA|TRBJ1-1|NA
CASRVQMNTEAFF
TGTGCCAGCAGAGTCCAGATGAACACTGAAGCTTTCTTT
>TRBV29-1|13|TRBD1|TRBJ1-1|NA
CSVNRGVGTEAFF
TGCAGCGTTAACAGGGGAGTAGGCACTGAAGCTTTCTTT
>TRBV6-6|15|TRBD2|TRBJ2-4|NA
CASTSGGLAKNIQYF
TGTGCCAGCACTAGCGGGGGGTTAGCCAAAAACATTCAGTACTTC
>TRBV7-9|15|NA|TRBJ1-4|NA
CASSLIGQGNEKLFF
TGTGCCAGCAGCTTAATCGGCCAGGGGAATGAAAAACTGTTTTTT
>TRBV19|17|TRBD1|TRBJ1-2|NA
CASSIEGFGQVGYGYTF
TGTGCCAGTAGTATAGAGGGATTCGGACAGGTCGGCTATGGCTACACCTTC
>TRBV3-1/TRBV3-2|13|NA|TRBJ1-5|NA
CASSQDLAGPQHF
TGTGCCAGCAGCCAAGATCTCGCCGGGCCCCAGCATTTT
>TRBV2|15|TRBD1|TRBJ1-6|NA
CASSGLGTGGSPLHF
TGTGCCAGCAGTGGTCTGGGGACAGGGGGCTCACCCCTCCACTTT
>TRBV5-6|14|NA|TRBJ1-2|NA
CASSLQAGADGYTF
TGTGCCAGCAGCTTGCAGGCAGGGGCAGATGGCTACACCTTC
>TRBV4-1|17|TRBD2|TRBJ2-5|few
CASSQSSGTSLVETQYF
TGCGCCAGCAGCCAATCCTCCGGGACTAGCCTTGTAGAGACCCAGTACTTC
>TRBV29-1|15|NA|TRBJ2-5|few
CSVEVGNYDQETQYF
TGCAGCGTTGAAGTCGGGAACTACGATCAAGAGACCCAGTACTTC
>TRBV6-2/TRBV6-3|21|TRBD2|TRBJ2-1|NA
CASSYATRTGSGTSVSDEQFF
TGTGCCAGCAGTTACGCTACCAGGACTGGATCCGGGACTAGCGTTTCGGATGAGCAGTTCTTC
>TRBV4-1|14|TRBD1|TRBJ2-7|few
CASSPGQGLYEQYF
TGCGCCAGCAGCCCGGGACAGGGGCTCTACGAGCAGTACTTC
>TRBV7-3|13|TRBD1|TRBJ1-1|NA
CASSEGTGGRAFF
TGTGCCAGCAGCGAAGGGACAGGGGGCCGTGCTTTCTTT
>TRBV24-1|16|NA|TRBJ2-6|NA
CATSETGFSGANVLTF
TGTGCCACCAGTGAAACAGGATTCTCTGGGGCCAACGTCCTGACTTTC
>TRBV5-8|15|NA|TRBJ1-2|NA
CASSFTGNGMGGYTF
TGTGCCAGCAGCTTTACAGGGAATGGGATGGGTGGCTACACCTTC
>TRBV11-2|17|NA|TRBJ1-5|NA
CASSTPGHLYSNQPQHF
TGTGCCAGCAGCACTCCGGGACACCTCTATAGCAATCAGCCCCAGCATTTT
>TRBV29-1|14|TRBD1|TRBJ2-7|NA
CSVEPGTGGYEQYF
TGCAGCGTTGAACCCGGGACAGGGGGCTACGAGCAGTACTTC
>TRBV5-5|16|TRBD2|TRBJ2-3|NA
CASSTGTSPSTDTQYF
TGTGCCAGCAGCACCGGGACTAGCCCTAGCACAGATACGCAGTATTTT
>TRBV7-9|15|TRBD2|TRBJ2-3|NA
CASRPGRGITDTQYF
TGTGCCAGCAGGCCCGGGCGGGGGATCACAGATACGCAGTATTTT